The subject of this entry is one T cell receptor beta chain. This record comes from a study of blood T cell repertoires in COVID-19. Method: immunoSEQ multiplex PCR; TCRdb's copy keeps in-frame clones and lacks some. The table lists about 140,000 clones, about 91% of them singletons. The CDR3 length is 13 residues. V was shortened by 1 base and J by 6 bases, with 10 bases between the two germline ends. CDR1 is MGHDK, CDR2 SYGVNS, per germline. The receptor was isolated from a human donor in a cohort sampled during active COVID-19. The specimen sequenced was peripheral blood. The chain employs TRBV25-1 and TRBJ2-7; tentative D call: TRBD1 (5 bases). In DNA form, the CDR3 reads TGTGCCAGCAGTGAATCCTGGGGCGGCGAGCAGTACTTC. Residues: CASSESWGGEQYF.